These 30 T cell receptor beta chains originate from one sample sequenced in a study of shared clonotypes between healthy human individuals (dated by TCRdb to the early 2020s). The library was generated by the immunoSEQ multiplex PCR assay. As stored in TCRdb, this immuneACCESS dataset retains in-frame rearrangements with V and J assigned. A fraction of the clones does not appear; measured against another copy, unresolved V genes explain less than half of the discrepancy, and the remainder lacks a known reason. The sample includes about 520,000 clones, with roughly 95% observed a single time. Approximately 0.067% of the sample lies in the top ten. Input material: naive CD4+ T cells sorted from blood. Taken with the paper, the label for cell subset or site translates to: CD45RA+ positively selected. These receptors originate from a woman in her thirties in good health.

The chain couples TRBV19 to TRBJ2-6, with TRBD2 matching over 7 bases. V lost 9 bases and J lost 0; bases outside the gene matches: 11. The CDR3 totals 17 residues. Germline CDR1 and CDR2: LNHDA and SQIVND (reference sequence). The CDR3 DNA reads as TGTGCCAGCTCCACGGGGGGTTGGGGCTCTGGGGCCAACGTCCTGACTTTC. This encodes CASSTGGWGSGANVLTF.

This clone was observed a few times. V and J are TRBV7-9 and TRBJ1-2, with TRBD1 as a possible D gene (5 bases). CDR3 length equals 15 residues. Germline CDR1 reads SEHNR; CDR2 reads FQNEAQ (reference sequence). V lost 5 bases and J 4 bases, leaving 17 bases between the germline ends. The CDR3, as DNA: TGTGCCAGCAGCCCCCGCCCGGGGCTCGTCTATGGCTACACCTTC. Translated: CASSPRPGLVYGYTF.

This chain connects TRBV28 to TRBJ1-2, with 9 bases aligning to TRBD1. The V gene end was trimmed by 5 bases and the J gene end by 8 bases; junction bases not matched to a gene: 12. Germline CDR1 MDHEN, CDR2 SYDVKM. There are 15 residues in the CDR3. The CDR3: CASSEGQGTARGYTF. In nucleotides, the CDR3 is TGTGCCAGCAGTGAGGGACAGGGAACCGCCCGAGGCTACACCTTC.

The rearrangement links TRBV30 to TRBJ2-7; the match to TRBD1 covers 7 bases. The CDR3 runs 14 residues. Germline CDR1 reads GTSNPN; CDR2 reads SVGIG (reference sequence). V trimming: 4 bases; J trimming: 2 bases; junction bases outside the gene matches: 8. Here the CDR3 reads CAWTIGQVAYEQYF. The CDR3 nucleotides read TGTGCCTGGACAATCGGACAGGTGGCCTACGAGCAGTACTTC.

The chain recombines TRBV9 with TRBJ2-3; D is unclear. V lost 3 bases and J lost 4, with 12 bases in between. The CDR3 length is 14 residues. The germline CDR1 and CDR2 sequences are SGDLS and YYNGEE. The CDR3 DNA is TGTGCCAGCAGCGCCCTAAGAGGTGCAGATACGCAGTATTTT. It is translated as CASSALRGADTQYF. Using reference TRBV9 and TRBJ2-3 for the parts outside the CDR3, the full variable domain is DSGVTQTPKHLITATGQRVTLRCSPRSGDLSVYWYQQSLDQGLQFLIQYYNGEERAKGNILERFSAQQFPDLHSELNLSSLELGDSALYFCASSALRGADTQYFGPGTRLTVL.

This clone was counted a single time. The chain links TRBV6-6 to TRBJ1-4, with D possibly matching TRBD1 (5 bases). V was trimmed by 0 bases and J by 5 bases, leaving 13 bases between them. Germline CDR1 reads MNHNY; CDR2 reads SVGAGI (reference sequence). This CDR3 region has 16 residues. DNA of the CDR3: TGTGCCAGCAGTTACTCGGATCGGGGGGGGAATGAAAAACTGTTTTTT. It specifies CASSYSDRGGNEKLFF.

The rearrangement uses TRBV11-2 and TRBJ2-7; no reliable D call. The CDR3 runs to 13 residues. Germline CDR1 SGHAT, CDR2 FQNNGV. V lost 8 bases and J lost 0, with 11 bases in between. CDR3 DNA: TGTGCCAGCCGGACCCTCAACTCCTACGAGCAGTACTTC. As protein: CASRTLNSYEQYF.

This chain joins TRBV28 and TRBJ2-5; D is possibly TRBD2 (5 bases). Per the germline V gene, CDR1 is MDHEN and CDR2 is SYDVKM. The ends were cut back, 5 bases at V and 3 bases at J, with 16 bases in the middle. CDR3 length equals 15 residues. In DNA form, the CDR3 reads TGTGCCAGCAGTCGGGGTCCGAGCGTTAAAGAGACCCAGTACTTC. It yields the protein CASSRGPSVKETQYF.

The chain links TRBV19 to TRBJ2-2, with unresolved D. Trimming pared 4 bases from V and 4 bases from J, leaving 10 bases between. Germline loops: CDR1 LNHDA, CDR2 SQIVND (reference sequence). The CDR3 is 14 amino acids. CDR3 bases: TGTGCCAGTAGTACCCACACCTTCACCGGGGAGCTGTTTTTT. Translating gives CASSTHTFTGELFF. The full variable domain, completed using reference TRBV19 and TRBJ2-2, is DGGITQSPKYLFRKEGQNVTLSCEQNLNHDAMYWYRQDPGQGLRLIYYSQIVNDFQKGDIAEGYSVSREKKESFPLTVTSAQKNPTAFYLCASSTHTFTGELFFGEGSRLTVL.

The CDR3 nucleotides are TGTGCCAGCTCACCGAGACAGGTGGAGGAAAAACTGTTTTTT. Translation gives CASSPRQVEEKLFF. The V and J genes are TRBV18 and TRBJ1-4; TRBD1 is a possible D gene (6 bases). Between the trimmed V and J ends, which lost 3 bases and 8 bases, there was a span of 13 bases. CDR1 KGHSH and CDR2 LQKENI come from the germline V gene. The CDR3 has 14 amino acids.

The rearrangement links TRBV10-3 to TRBJ2-7; 7 positions match TRBD1. The CDR3 loop spans 15 amino acids. The trim removed 3 bases at V and 2 bases at J, leaving 7 bases unmatched. Germline V gene lookup returns CDR1 ENHRY and CDR2 SYGVKD. The CDR3 nucleotides read TGTGCCATCAGTGATTCTACCACAGGGGCCTACGAGCAGTACTTC. It specifies CAISDSTTGAYEQYF.

The chain recombines TRBV7-9 with TRBJ2-7, with TRBD1 identical over 8 bases. V dropped 1 base and J dropped 5; count of bases not matched to a gene: 4. Germline V gene lookup returns CDR1 SEHNR and CDR2 FQNEAQ (reference sequence). There are 14 residues in the CDR3. This chain's CDR3 is CASSLGQGYDEQYF. CDR3 DNA: TGTGCCAGCAGCTTAGGACAGGGGTACGACGAGCAGTACTTC.

V gene TRBV20-1 combines with J gene TRBJ2-7; D possibly corresponds to TRBD2 (6 bases). Germline assignment: CDR1 DFQATT and CDR2 SNEGSKA (reference sequence). With 5 bases removed from V and 10 bases from J, the gap between germline ends came to 9 bases. The CDR3 has 9 amino acids. CDR3 amino acids: CSAGGVQYF. The CDR3 DNA reads TGCAGTGCTGGAGGGGTACAGTACTTC.

The V gene is TRBV6-5, the J gene TRBJ1-5; D is perhaps TRBD1 (5 bases). CDR3 size: 16 residues. V lost 2 bases to trimming and J lost 6 bases, with 17 bases between them. Per germline, CDR1 MNHEY and CDR2 SVGAGI. CDR3 bases: TGTGCCAGCAGTTACGGATTTCCAGGGTTTGGTCAGCCCCAGCATTTT. Residues: CASSYGFPGFGQPQHF.

The chain has TRBV7-8 and TRBJ2-5; D possibly corresponds to TRBD1 (6 bases). CDR1 SGHVS and CDR2 FQNEAQ come from the germline V gene. The CDR3 length is 15 residues. Trimming shortened V by 2 bases and J by 5 bases, and 15 bases separated the two germline ends. The CDR3 DNA reads as TGTGCCAGCAGCTTACGCCCCCAGGGGTTGGAGACCCAGTACTTC. Its protein is CASSLRPQGLETQYF.

The J gene is TRBJ1-5, the V gene TRBV11-2, with TRBD1 matching 10 bases. The CDR3 totals 16 residues. The junction had 5 bases not matched to a gene; V was cut back by 5 bases and J by 1 base. Per germline, CDR1 SGHAT and CDR2 FQNNGV. For the CDR3, the DNA is TGTGCCAGCAGCGGCGGGGACAGGGGAAGCAATCAGCCCCAGCATTTT. Its protein is CASSGGDRGSNQPQHF.

The chain employs TRBV2 and TRBJ1-2; weak D call: TRBD1 (5 bases). Germline V CDR1 and CDR2: SNHLY, FYNNEI. CDR3 length: 15 amino acids. Trimming took off 7 bases at V and 0 bases at J, with 15 bases between the two ends. The CDR3 DNA reads as TGTGCCAGCAACGTCCGGGACGCACCTAACTATGGCTACACCTTC. Protein product: CASNVRDAPNYGYTF.

The chain links TRBV28 to TRBJ2-3; perhaps TRBD2 as D (5 bases). In germline, CDR1 is MDHEN, CDR2 SYDVKM. V lost 3 bases and J lost 5, with 12 bases in between. The CDR3 covers 14 residues. The CDR3 loop is CASSLVGEVDTQYF. The CDR3 DNA sequence: TGTGCCAGCAGTTTGGTGGGAGAGGTAGATACGCAGTATTTT.

The chain employs TRBV5-1 and TRBJ1-2, with D maybe TRBD1 (6 bases). V was cut by 0 bases and J by 2 bases, with 8 bases left in between. CDR1 SGHRS and CDR2 YFSETQ come from the germline V gene. The CDR3 covers 14 residues. For the CDR3, the DNA is TGCGCCAGCAGCTTGGAGGGGGAAAACTATGGCTACACCTTC. Its translation: CASSLEGENYGYTF.

As concerns this clone: At one end the junction does not follow the germline gene, possibly because of a read error. V usage is TRBV7-6 and J usage is TRBJ1-1, with D possibly matching TRBD1 (5 bases). The CDR3 totals 14 residues. Germline assignment: CDR1 SGHVS and CDR2 FNYEAQ. The CDR3: CASSLAGVGTEAFF. The DNA of the CDR3 is TGTGCCAGCAGCCTAGCGGGGGTCGGAACTGAAGCTTTCTTT.

V is TRBV5-1 and J is TRBJ1-1, with D tentatively TRBD1 (5 bases). V lost 4 bases, J lost 3 bases, and 13 bases lay in between. CDR1 is SGHRS, CDR2 YFSETQ, per germline. This CDR3 spans 14 amino acids. The DNA of the CDR3 is TGCGCCAGCAGCATCGGTCAGGGTTACACTGAAGCTTTCTTT. Its translation: CASSIGQGYTEAFF.

The chain combines TRBV6-5 with TRBJ2-7; 9 bases agree with TRBD1. V lost 5 bases, J lost 6 bases, and 8 bases stayed unmatched. Germline assignment: CDR1 MNHEY and CDR2 SVGAGI. This CDR3 is 14 amino acids long. The CDR3 DNA sequence: TGTGCCAGCAGTGCCGGGACAGGGATTAGCGAGCAGTACTTC. It encodes CASSAGTGISEQYF.

This clone was detected once. The rearrangement uses TRBV5-8 and TRBJ2-7, with no clear D. The CDR3 covers 12 residues. The V gene's germline CDR1 is SGHTS and CDR2 YDEGEE. With 2 bases removed from V and 6 bases from J, the gap between germline ends came to 9 bases. The CDR3 spells CASSFGRSEQYF. The CDR3 DNA follows: TGTGCCAGCAGCTTTGGCCGTTCCGAGCAGTACTTC.

The chain combines TRBV4-1 with TRBJ2-5, with D possibly being TRBD1 (5 bases). CDR1 is MGHRA and CDR2 is YSYEKL in the germline V gene. The length of the CDR3 is 15 residues. V was cut by 4 bases and J by 1 base, with 13 bases left in between. CDR3 residues: CASSLGPSVQETQYF. The DNA of the CDR3 is TGCGCCAGCAGCCTGGGGCCCTCGGTCCAAGAGACCCAGTACTTC.

The V gene is TRBV5-1, the J gene TRBJ2-1, with TRBD1 matching 10 bases. Germline-derived CDR1 and CDR2 are SGHRS and YFSETQ. After removal of 0 bases from V and 7 bases from J, the junction contained 10 bases not matched to a gene. The CDR3 has 17 residues. The CDR3 DNA is TGCGCCAGCAGCTTGGAGAGACAGGGGGCTGCCTCGAATGAGCAGTTCTTC. Translation gives CASSLERQGAASNEQFF.

This clone was seen a single time. This rearrangement joins TRBV7-9 to TRBJ1-2; D is unclear. CDR3 length: 12 amino acids. Trimming shortened V by 4 bases and J by 10 bases, and 13 bases separated the two germline ends. CDR1 and CDR2 from the germline V gene are SEHNR and FQNEAQ (reference sequence). CDR3: CASSSNMFSYTF. As DNA, the CDR3 is TGTGCCAGCAGCTCAAACATGTTTTCCTACACCTTC. The full variable domain, completed using reference TRBV7-9 and TRBJ1-2, is DTGVSQNPRHKITKRGQNVTFRCDPISEHNRLYWYRQTLGQGPEFLTYFQNEAQLEKSRLLSDRFSAERPKGSFSTLEIQRTEQGDSAMYLCASSSNMFSYTFGSGTRLTVV.

This chain uses TRBV21-1 with TRBJ1-1. TRBV21-1 is a listed pseudogene. The CDR3 has 15 amino acids. CDR3 nucleotides: TGTGCGGTTAGCCCGGACGGTGACTGGAACACTGAAGCTTTCTTT. It codes for CAVSPDGDWNTEAFF.

V usage is TRBV19 and J usage is TRBJ1-3; maybe TRBD1 (6 bases). The germline V and J ends were trimmed by 8 bases and 7 bases, with 15 bases remaining between them. Germline CDR1 is LNHDA and CDR2 is SQIVND (reference sequence). The CDR3 length is 13 residues. For the CDR3, the DNA is TGTGCCAGTCAAAGGACAGCTCGGAACACCATATATTTT. Its translation is CASQRTARNTIYF.

The chain carries TRBV6-6 and TRBJ2-1; the match to TRBD1 covers 10 bases. The CDR3 spans 15 residues. With 3 bases clipped from V and 7 bases from J, the junction kept 6 bases outside the gene matches. Germline V gene lookup returns CDR1 MNHNY and CDR2 SVGAGI (reference sequence). The CDR3 reads CASSYKRDRGNEQFF. In nucleotides, the CDR3 is TGTGCCAGCAGTTATAAAAGGGACAGGGGTAATGAGCAGTTCTTC.

The V and J genes are TRBV28 and TRBJ2-3; 7 nucleotides line up with TRBD2. The length of the CDR3 is 15 residues. Germline V gives CDR1 MDHEN, CDR2 SYDVKM. The ends lost 3 bases at V and 2 bases at J; junction bases unmatched: 5. The CDR3 nucleotides read TGTGCCAGCAGTTTGAGCGGGGCGGACACAGATACGCAGTATTTT. Residues: CASSLSGADTDTQYF.